This T cell receptor beta chain was recorded in a study of blood T cell repertoires in COVID-19. Only in-frame clones appear in the TCRdb table, and some are missing; sequencing was by immunoSEQ multiplex PCR. The table lists about 33,000 clones, around 90% of them singletons. The CDR3 sequence is 15 residues long. Losses at the gene ends were 6 bases for V and 7 bases for J; bases not matched to a gene: 15. Germline assignment: CDR1 SGHTA and CDR2 FQGNSA. The sequence was collected from a man aged 65 to 85 with acute or convalescent COVID-19. The specimen was peripheral blood. The V gene is TRBV7-2, the J gene TRBJ2-7; 7 positions match TRBD2. This CDR3 reads CASRGRGFYAWEQYF. Written as DNA, the CDR3 is TGTGCCAGCAGAGGGAGGGGTTTCTACGCGTGGGAGCAGTACTTC.